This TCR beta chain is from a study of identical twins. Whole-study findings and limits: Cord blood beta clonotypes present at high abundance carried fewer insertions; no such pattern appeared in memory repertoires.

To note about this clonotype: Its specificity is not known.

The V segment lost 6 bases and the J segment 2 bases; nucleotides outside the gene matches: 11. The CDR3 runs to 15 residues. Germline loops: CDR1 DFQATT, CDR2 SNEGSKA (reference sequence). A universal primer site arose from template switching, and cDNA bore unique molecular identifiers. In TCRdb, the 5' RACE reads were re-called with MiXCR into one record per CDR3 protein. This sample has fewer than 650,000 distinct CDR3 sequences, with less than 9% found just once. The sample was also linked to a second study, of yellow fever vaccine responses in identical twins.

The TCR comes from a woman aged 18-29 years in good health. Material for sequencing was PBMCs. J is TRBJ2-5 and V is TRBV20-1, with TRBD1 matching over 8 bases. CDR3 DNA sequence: TGCAGTGCAAGCGACAGGGGAGCCTGGCAAGAGACCCAGTACTTC. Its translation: CSASDRGAWQETQYF.